This T cell receptor (beta chain) stems from a study of blood T cell repertoires in COVID-19. As for the study in general: There were acute and convalescent COVID-19 samples, and they came from the United States, Italy and Spain.

The authors' processing: Amplifying reference gene primers gave estimates of nucleated cell counts. Here immunoSEQ multiplex PCR was the method, and the copy in TCRdb shows in-frame clones only, minus some. V and J calls plus clone size are reproduced from that table; the DNA served to infer D and trimming. The table has under 150,000 clones, around 73% seen once. The receptor was derived from a woman aged 45-59 years with active or convalescent COVID-19. Sample: peripheral blood.

The CDR3 bases are TGTGCCAGCAGCTTACGACATGGAGGACAAGAGACCCAGTACTTC. Protein sequence: CASSLRHGGQETQYF. The gene calls are TRBV7-3 and TRBJ2-5; D perhaps matches TRBD2 (5 bases). Germline loops: CDR1 SGHTA, CDR2 FQGTGA. The ends were cut back, 2 bases at V and 2 bases at J, with 12 bases in the middle. The CDR3 is made up of 15 amino acids.